This T cell receptor (beta chain) originates from a study of T cell changes during pregnancy in multiple sclerosis. The CDR3 has 15 residues. V was cut by 5 bases and J by 2 bases, with 13 bases left in between. Germline CDR1 is SQVTM and CDR2 is ANQGSEA. Only in-frame clones appear in the TCRdb table, and some are missing; sequencing was by immunoSEQ multiplex PCR. The sample lists approximately 87,000 clones, under 95% occurring once. This clone was seen just once. The rearrangement joins TRBV29-1 to TRBJ2-6; D uncertain. The TCR sequence derives from a female donor with multiple sclerosis, enrolled in a pregnancy study. The sample in question was CD4+ T cells from peripheral blood mononuclear cells, obtained in the second trimester of pregnancy. The CDR3 loop is CSVLSGSTGANVLTF. The CDR3 coding sequence is TGCAGCGTTTTGTCAGGCTCGACTGGGGCCAACGTCCTGACTTTC.